The 23 T cell receptor beta chains in this list originate from one sample, sequenced in a study of human T cells and chemical hapten exposure. Each CDR3 protein gets one entry after TCRdb re-called the RACE reads with MiXCR. The sample includes some 250,000 distinct CDR3 sequences, over 7.5% of them seen just once. The time point was: pre-sensitization, week 0. Treatment specified: therapeutic diphenylcyclopropenone sensitization with weekly scalp DPC. Sequencing used whole blood, obtained in connection with sensitization to the hapten diphenylcyclopropenone (DPC). Receptor source: a man aged 18 to 30 with alopecia areata. Some clones in this sample may be carry-over from other donors' samples.

This clonotype has a handful of counts. The chain employs TRBV7-9 and TRBJ1-5; D is perhaps TRBD1 (6 bases). The V end lost 1 base, the J end lost 12 bases, and 16 bases lay between the germline ends. CDR1 SEHNR and CDR2 FQNEAQ come from the germline V gene (reference sequence). The CDR3 extends over 14 amino acids. The CDR3: CASSLGSGTSGQHF. CDR3 bases: TGTGCCAGCAGCTTAGGCTCCGGGACAAGTGGCCAGCATTTT.

This clonotype has more than one count but fewer than ten. This chain connects TRBV29-1 to TRBJ2-1, with unresolved D. In germline, CDR1 is SQVTM, CDR2 ANQGSEA. The CDR3 sequence is 12 residues long. Trimming shortened V by 5 bases and J by 6 bases, and 11 bases separated the two germline ends. DNA of the CDR3: TGCAGCGTTCAAGCCCACTCCAATGAGCAGTTCTTC. Its protein is CSVQAHSNEQFF.

This clonotype was counted only a few times. The chain links TRBV20-1 to TRBJ1-5; TRBD1 matches 7 bases. The CDR3 consists of 14 residues. In germline, CDR1 is DFQATT, CDR2 SNEGSKA (reference sequence). The V and J ends lost 3 bases and 6 bases, in that order; junction bases with no gene match: 8. The CDR3 reads CSASCQGERQPQHF. The CDR3 DNA sequence: TGCAGTGCTAGTTGTCAGGGGGAACGTCAGCCCCAGCATTTT.

This clonotype appeared many times. This chain connects TRBV29-1 to TRBJ2-6; D not resolved. Germline V gives CDR1 SQVTM, CDR2 ANQGSEA. V was pared by 0 bases and J by 1 base, with 10 bases between. The CDR3 is 16 residues long. The CDR3 is CSVEDLMLSGANVLTF. CDR3 nucleotides: TGCAGCGTTGAAGACTTGATGTTGTCTGGGGCCAACGTCCTGACTTTC.

The chain links TRBV6-2 or TRBV6-3 to TRBJ1-4, with no clear D. V lost 7 bases and J 15 bases, leaving 21 bases between the germline ends. CDR1 MNHEY and CDR2 SVGEGT come from the germline V gene. CDR3 length equals 13 residues. The chain's CDR3 is CASIRMEGERVFF. The DNA for the CDR3 is TGTGCCAGCATTCGTATGGAAGGCGAGAGAGTGTTTTTT.

Only a few counts were recorded for this clonotype. This rearrangement joins TRBV3-1 to TRBJ1-1, with TRBD1 identical over 8 bases. The CDR3 covers 15 residues. V lost 4 bases and J lost 0; bases outside the gene matches: 4. In germline, CDR1 is LGHDT, CDR2 YNNKEL (reference sequence). For the CDR3, the DNA is TGTGCCAGCAGCCTCAGGGGGCGTATGAACACTGAAGCTTTCTTT. This sequence encodes CASSLRGRMNTEAFF.

The V call is TRBV10-3, the J call TRBJ2-6; D is unresolved. There are 17 residues in the CDR3. The germline V gene has CDR1 ENHRY and CDR2 SYGVKD. V gave up 1 base and J gave up 0 bases, with 10 bases separating them. The CDR3 protein is CAISEWTERSGANVLTF. DNA for the CDR3: TGTGCCATCAGTGAGTGGACGGAACGCTCTGGGGCCAACGTCCTGACTTTC.

The V and J genes are TRBV7-9 and TRBJ1-1; unclear D gene. CDR1 and CDR2 from the germline V gene are SEHNR and FQNEAQ (reference sequence). This CDR3 has 14 amino acids. Trimming took 5 bases from V and 1 from J, leaving 11 bases between them. Here the CDR3 DNA reads TGTGCCAGCAGCCCTCTAGCCCCGAACACTGAAGCTTTCTTT. This encodes CASSPLAPNTEAFF.

This clonotype was recorded a few times. The genes are TRBV4-3 and TRBJ1-1; TRBD1 might be the D (6 bases). CDR1 is LGHNA and CDR2 is YSLEER in the germline V gene. V gave up 4 bases and J gave up 3 bases, with 15 bases separating them. This CDR3 has 15 amino acids. CDR3 nucleotide sequence: TGCGCCAGCAGCCCGAAAGGGGGACCCTACACTGAAGCTTTCTTT. Protein product: CASSPKGGPYTEAFF.

This clonotype has a handful of counts. The J gene is TRBJ1-2, the V gene TRBV12-3 or TRBV12-4; D not certain. The CDR3 runs to 13 residues. Trimming stripped 5 bases from V and 1 base from J, with 8 bases between. The CDR3 sequence: CASSPKYNYGYTF. The CDR3 region has the DNA TGTGCCAGCAGTCCTAAATATAACTATGGCTACACCTTC.

In its sample, this clonotype was seen a few times. The chain combines TRBV7-2 with TRBJ2-5; D remains unclear. This CDR3 comprises 13 residues. Trimming left V 5 bases short and J 7 bases short, with 14 bases between. Per germline, CDR1 SGHTA and CDR2 FQGNSA. Here the CDR3 DNA reads TGTGCCAGCAGCCTCCCCCTGGTCTGGACCCAGTACTTC. This sequence encodes CASSLPLVWTQYF. Full variable domain (rest looked up from reference TRBV7-2 and TRBJ2-5): GAGVSQSPSNKVTEKGKDVELRCDPISGHTALYWYRQSLGQGLEFLIYFQGNSAPDKSGLPSDRFSAERTGGSVSTLTIQRTQQEDSAVYLCASSLPLVWTQYFGPGTRLLVL.

This chain joins TRBV5-5 and TRBJ2-5; 12 nucleotides agree with TRBD1. V trimming: 4 bases; J trimming: 5 bases; junction bases outside the gene matches: 6. Germline loops: CDR1 SGHKS, CDR2 YYEKEE (reference sequence). CDR3 length: 15 amino acids. CDR3 region: CASSGRDRGLETQYF. The CDR3 nucleotides are TGTGCCAGCAGCGGCCGGGACAGGGGGCTGGAGACCCAGTACTTC.

V gene TRBV9 combines with J gene TRBJ2-5, with D uncertain. Trimming pared 1 base from V and 1 base from J, leaving 8 bases between. The CDR3 spans 14 residues. Germline V gene lookup returns CDR1 SGDLS and CDR2 YYNGEE. DNA of the CDR3: TGTGCCAGCAGCGTATCCCAAACCCAAGAGACCCAGTACTTC. The encoded protein is CASSVSQTQETQYF.

This clonotype was found a few times. The V gene is TRBV7-9, the J gene TRBJ2-1; TRBD1 might be the D (5 bases). This CDR3 contains 14 residues. V dropped 5 bases and J dropped 6 bases, with 14 bases sitting between them. Germline-derived CDR1 and CDR2 are SEHNR and FQNEAQ (reference sequence). The CDR3 DNA is TGTGCCAGCAGCCGCGTGGGGCAAGGCAATGAGCAGTTCTTC. Its translation: CASSRVGQGNEQFF.

The genes are TRBV3-1 and TRBJ1-1, with D possibly being TRBD1 (5 bases). Trimming stripped 2 bases from V and 4 bases from J, with 14 bases between. Germline CDR1 reads LGHDT; CDR2 reads YNNKEL (reference sequence). The CDR3 is 15 amino acids. Here the CDR3 reads CASSQFSGGGTEAFF. The CDR3, as DNA: TGTGCCAGCAGCCAATTCTCCGGGGGTGGCACTGAAGCTTTCTTT.

This clonotype was counted only a few times. The gene calls are TRBV6-2 or TRBV6-3 and TRBJ2-3; D is unresolved. This CDR3 region has 14 residues. V was shortened by 0 bases and J by 0 bases, with 4 bases between the two germline ends. Germline-derived CDR1 and CDR2 are MNHEY and SVGEGT. DNA for the CDR3: TGTGCCAGCAGTTACTCGACTAGCACAGATACGCAGTATTTT. Translated: CASSYSTSTDTQYF.

Notes on this clonotype: One end of the junction is discordant with germline, which a read error may explain. This chain uses TRBV5-5 with TRBJ1-6, with D possibly TRBD1 on 5 matching bases. The germline V gene has CDR1 SGHKS and CDR2 YYEKEE (reference sequence). The CDR3 has 15 amino acids. The CDR3 loop is CANSRNQPGRSPLHF. The CDR3 DNA follows: TGTGCCAACAGCCGAAACCAACCGGGGCGCTCACCCCTCCACTTT.

J is TRBJ1-6 and V is TRBV5-1; 7 bases map to TRBD1. V shed 5 bases and J 7 bases; nucleotides not matched to a gene: 6. The germline V gene encodes CDR1 SGHRS and CDR2 YFSETQ. The CDR3 is made up of 14 amino acids. The CDR3 is CASSLDRVNSPLHF. The DNA for the CDR3 is TGCGCCAGCAGTCTCGACAGGGTGAATTCACCCCTCCACTTT.

This clonotype has a count of ten or more. The V and J genes are TRBV10-3 and TRBJ1-1; perhaps TRBD1 as D (6 bases). The ends were cut back, 8 bases at V and 1 base at J, with 14 bases in the middle. CDR3 length equals 14 residues. Per germline, CDR1 ENHRY and CDR2 SYGVKD. As DNA, the CDR3 is TGTGCCATCGCCCGGACACAGGGGAACACTGAAGCTTTCTTT. Amino acids: CAIARTQGNTEAFF.

This clonotype has only a few counts. This chain's CDR3 is CASSSALAGGPDEQYF. In DNA form, the CDR3 reads TGTGCCAGCAGTTCAGCCCTAGCGGGGGGGCCCGACGAGCAGTACTTC. The chain recombines TRBV28 with TRBJ2-7; 12 positions agree with TRBD2. Trimming at V came to 4 bases and at J to 5 bases, leaving 9 bases not matched to a gene. In germline, CDR1 is MDHEN, CDR2 SYDVKM. This CDR3 contains 16 residues.

V and J are TRBV6-2 or TRBV6-3 and TRBJ2-7; D is ambiguous. Germline V gene data show CDR1 as MNHEY and CDR2 as SVGEGT. The V end lost 2 bases, the J end lost 3 bases, and 2 bases lay between the germline ends. The CDR3 spans 11 residues. CDR3 residues: CASSYVYEQYF. The CDR3 region has the DNA TGTGCCAGCAGTTACGTCTACGAGCAGTACTTC.

This clonotype was picked up a small number of times. This sequence joins TRBV25-1 and TRBJ2-5; a possible D gene is TRBD2 (6 bases). The CDR3 length is 15 residues. V was shortened by 6 bases and J by 2 bases, with 16 bases between the two germline ends. CDR1 and CDR2 from the germline V gene are MGHDK and SYGVNS. CDR3 sequence: CASSTNERAQETQYF. The DNA for the CDR3 is TGTGCCAGCAGCACAAACGAGCGGGCACAAGAGACCCAGTACTTC.

This clonotype was detected only a few times. This chain uses TRBV7-3 with TRBJ1-1; weak D call: TRBD1 (5 bases). Germline V lookup: CDR1 SGHTA, CDR2 FQGTGA. Between the trimmed V and J ends, which lost 2 bases and 4 bases, there was a span of 14 bases. This CDR3 has 15 amino acids. CDR3 in amino acids: CASSLQGGGITEAFF. As DNA, the CDR3 is TGTGCCAGCAGCTTACAGGGCGGAGGAATCACTGAAGCTTTCTTT.